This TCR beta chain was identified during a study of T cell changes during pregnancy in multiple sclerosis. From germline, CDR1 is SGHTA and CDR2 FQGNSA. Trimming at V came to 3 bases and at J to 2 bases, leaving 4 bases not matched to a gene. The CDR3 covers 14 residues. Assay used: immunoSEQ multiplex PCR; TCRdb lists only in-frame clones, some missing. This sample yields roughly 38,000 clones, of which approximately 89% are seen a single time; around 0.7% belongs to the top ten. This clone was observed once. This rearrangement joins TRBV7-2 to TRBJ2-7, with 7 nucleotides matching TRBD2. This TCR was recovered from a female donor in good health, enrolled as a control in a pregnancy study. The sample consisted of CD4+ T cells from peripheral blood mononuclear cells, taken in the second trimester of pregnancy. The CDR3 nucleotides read TGTGCCAGCAGCTTCGGACTAGGGGCCTACGAGCAGTACTTC. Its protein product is CASSFGLGAYEQYF.